One T cell receptor (beta chain) is described in this entry. Profiled with immunoSEQ multiplex PCR; TCRdb holds only in-frame clones, not every one. The sample gives approximately 260,000 clones, 82% of which show up once; around 12% is in the top ten. This sample is drawn from a study of blood T cell repertoires in COVID-19. For the study at large: The samples span acute and convalescent COVID-19 from the United States, Italy and Spain. Nucleic acid was either cDNA or gDNA, and it came from T cells, B-cell-depleted T cells, or PBMCs.

J lost 1 base, V lost 2 bases, and 7 bases had no gene match. The CDR3 is made up of 18 amino acids. Germline V gives CDR1 MGHRA, CDR2 YSYEKL. This sequence joins TRBV4-1 and TRBJ2-7; 14 positions match TRBD2. The receptor's source is a woman aged 55-70 years with active or convalescent COVID-19. The sequencing input was peripheral blood. CDR3 sequence (DNA): TGCGCCAGCAGCCAACATGGACTAGCGGGGGGCCTTTCCTACGAGCAGTACTTC. Translated, it gives CASSQHGLAGGLSYEQYF.